Below are 30 T cell receptor beta chains sequenced from a single sample in a study of shared clonotypes between healthy human individuals. Assay used: immunoSEQ multiplex PCR; TCRdb lists only in-frame clones, some missing. In the table there are about 590,000 clones, around 95% of which are singletons. CD45RO negativity and positive selection for CCR7 defined naive CD8 cells, a population that excluded terminally differentiated effector memory CD45RA+ cells. The sample comprised naive CD8+ T cells sorted from blood. These TCRs come from a woman aged 25 to 45 in good health.

The chain employs TRBV7-8 and TRBJ2-7; 9 nucleotides align to TRBD1. Germline V gene lookup returns CDR1 SGHVS and CDR2 FQNEAQ. The CDR3 length is 18 residues. Germline trimming cut 2 bases from V and 0 bases from J; bases unmatched to any gene: 11. The CDR3 bases are TGTGCCAGCAGCTTACGTCTCTGGACAGGGGAACTCTCCTACGAGCAGTACTTC. Its protein product is CASSLRLWTGELSYEQYF.

The J gene is TRBJ2-3, the V gene TRBV4-1; D is perhaps TRBD1 or TRBD2 (8 bases each). CDR1 is MGHRA and CDR2 is YSYEKL in the germline V gene. This CDR3 spans 15 amino acids. V was cut by 6 bases and J by 4 bases, with 17 bases left in between. The CDR3, as DNA: TGCGCCAGCAGACGTAGCGGGACAGGAGCAGATACGCAGTATTTT. Residues: CASRRSGTGADTQYF.

The chain employs TRBV10-3 and TRBJ1-3; TRBD1 aligns across 7 bases. The V segment lost 7 bases and the J segment 4 bases; nucleotides outside the gene matches: 10. Germline CDR1 is ENHRY and CDR2 is SYGVKD. The CDR3 runs 15 residues. The CDR3 DNA reads TGTGCCATCACCAGTGGGGCAGGGGGAGGAAACACCATATATTTT. This encodes CAITSGAGGGNTIYF.

CDR3 region: CASSLFGLAGGPNTGELFF. CDR3 DNA sequence: TGTGCCAGCAGTTTATTTGGGCTAGCGGGAGGACCCAACACCGGGGAGCTGTTTTTT. This chain links TRBV27 with TRBJ2-2, with TRBD2 identical over 11 bases. J was trimmed by 2 bases and V by 1 base; bases with no gene match: 9. Per the germline V gene, CDR1 is MNHEY and CDR2 is SMNVEV (reference sequence). There are 19 residues in the CDR3.

V gene TRBV19 combines with J gene TRBJ2-1; 11 nucleotides agree with TRBD2. This CDR3 contains 16 residues. Germline loops: CDR1 LNHDA, CDR2 SQIVND (reference sequence). V dropped 5 bases and J dropped 7; count of bases not matched to a gene: 10. CDR3 protein: CASSSGELAGVNEQFF. The CDR3 DNA is TGTGCCAGTAGTTCAGGAGAACTAGCGGGAGTTAATGAGCAGTTCTTC.

The rearrangement links TRBV7-9 to TRBJ2-3; either TRBD1 or TRBD2 may fit D (5 bases each). V shed 5 bases and J shed 2 bases, with 11 bases lying between them. Germline V CDR1 and CDR2: SEHNR, FQNEAQ (reference sequence). This CDR3 is built from 14 residues. This chain's CDR3 is CASSPGTATDTQYF. DNA of the CDR3: TGTGCCAGCAGCCCTGGGACCGCCACAGATACGCAGTATTTT.

The V and J genes are TRBV2 and TRBJ1-2; possible D gene TRBD1, 5 bases. The CDR3 totals 12 residues. Trimming left V 10 bases short and J 1 base short, with 10 bases between. The germline CDR1 and CDR2 sequences are SNHLY and FYNNEI. The CDR3 coding sequence is TGTGCCATTTATGACAGTAACTATGGCTACACCTTC. Its protein product is CAIYDSNYGYTF.

This clone was observed a single time. V usage is TRBV19 and J usage is TRBJ2-1; 10 nucleotides agree with TRBD2. This CDR3 has 15 amino acids. The germline CDR1 and CDR2 sequences are LNHDA and SQIVND (reference sequence). Trimming cost V 3 bases and J 8 bases; bases outside gene matches: 7. The CDR3 nucleotides read TGTGCCAGTAGTATGGAACTAGCGGGATTCGATGAGCAGTTCTTC. Translating gives CASSMELAGFDEQFF.

This clone came up once. V is TRBV9 and J is TRBJ1-1; 8 bases are a match to TRBD1. This CDR3 contains 14 residues. Trimming cost V 0 bases and J 8 bases; bases outside gene matches: 6. The V gene's germline CDR1 is SGDLS and CDR2 YYNGEE. The CDR3 sequence: CASSVDGRGLEAFF. CDR3 in DNA: TGTGCCAGCAGCGTAGATGGCAGGGGGCTGGAAGCTTTCTTT.

Worth noting for this clone: Other DNA sequences in the sample encode the same CDR3. The chain is built from TRBV10-1 and TRBJ1-1; D is unclear. Germline CDR1 is WNHNN and CDR2 is SYGVQD (reference sequence). Trimming cost V 3 bases and J 5 bases, with 7 bases left between them. CDR3 size: 12 residues. In DNA, the CDR3 is TGCGCCAGCAGTGACGAGGGAACTGAAGCTTTCTTT. This codes for CASSDEGTEAFF.

The genes are TRBV11-2 and TRBJ2-2; D gene uncertain. Trimming shortened V by 1 base and J by 8 bases, and 11 bases separated the two germline ends. The length of the CDR3 is 14 residues. The germline gives CDR1 SGHAT, CDR2 FQNNGV. This chain's CDR3 is CASSLGPPMGELFF. In DNA form, the CDR3 reads TGTGCCAGCAGCTTAGGACCCCCTATGGGGGAGCTGTTTTTT.

The chain combines TRBV7-2 with TRBJ2-7, with TRBD2 matching over 8 bases. CDR1 and CDR2 (germline): SGHTA, FQGNSA. V lost 2 bases and J lost 3; bases outside the gene matches: 9. This CDR3 contains 16 residues. The CDR3: CASSLHLDSGNYEQYF. CDR3 bases: TGTGCCAGCAGCTTACACCTTGATAGCGGGAACTACGAGCAGTACTTC. Full variable domain (rest looked up from reference TRBV7-2 and TRBJ2-7): GAGVSQSPSNKVTEKGKDVELRCDPISGHTALYWYRQSLGQGLEFLIYFQGNSAPDKSGLPSDRFSAERTGGSVSTLTIQRTQQEDSAVYLCASSLHLDSGNYEQYFGPGTRLTVT.

This clone showed up just a few times. The chain couples TRBV7-6 to TRBJ2-7; maybe TRBD2 (5 bases). The germline CDR1 and CDR2 sequences are SGHVS and FNYEAQ. The CDR3 contains 12 residues. V shed 5 bases and J shed 9 bases, with 14 bases lying between them. CDR3 region: CASSPEGYWQYF. CDR3 bases: TGTGCCAGCAGCCCAGAGGGTTATTGGCAGTACTTC. The complete variable domain, with remaining parts taken from reference TRBV7-6 and TRBJ2-7, reads GAGVSQSPRYKVTKRGQDVALRCDPISGHVSLYWYRQALGQGPEFLTYFNYEAQQDKSGLPNDRFSAERPEGSISTLTIQRTEQRDSAMYRCASSPEGYWQYFGPGTRLTVT.

The CDR3 bases are TGTGCCAGCATGACCACGGACGGGATCTACGAGCAGTACTTC. As protein: CASMTTDGIYEQYF. This chain uses TRBV2 with TRBJ2-7, with D maybe TRBD2 (5 bases). The CDR3 is 14 residues long. Trimming cost V 7 bases and J 3 bases, with 16 bases left between them. Per germline, CDR1 SNHLY and CDR2 FYNNEI.

V is TRBV28 and J is TRBJ2-2; TRBD2 agrees at 9 bases. The CDR3 has 15 amino acids. CDR1 and CDR2 from the germline V gene are MDHEN and SYDVKM. V shed 6 bases, J shed 4 bases, and the junction held 6 bases outside the gene matches. The CDR3 DNA sequence: TGTGCCAGCAGCATTATAGCGGGAGTCACCGGGGAGCTGTTTTTT. The encoded protein is CASSIIAGVTGELFF.

The genes are TRBV10-1 and TRBJ1-1, with a weak D call TRBD1 (5 bases). The germline CDR1 and CDR2 sequences are WNHNN and SYGVQD (reference sequence). The ends were cut back, 2 bases at V and 5 bases at J, with 9 bases in the middle. The CDR3 sequence is 13 residues long. The CDR3 DNA sequence: TGCGCCAGCAGTGAGGTGGGGGGGACTGAAGCTTTCTTT. It codes for CASSEVGGTEAFF.

This chain joins TRBV10-1 and TRBJ2-1; 9 positions match TRBD1. Unmatched junction bases numbered 6, after V lost 4 bases and J lost 5 bases. This CDR3 is built from 15 residues. CDR1 and CDR2 (germline): WNHNN, SYGVQD (reference sequence). CDR3 bases: TGCGCCAGCAGTGTATCTGGACAGGGGCACAATGAGCAGTTCTTC. Translating it yields CASSVSGQGHNEQFF.

This clone was recorded only once. CDR3 region: CASSPRGQNTEAFF. The DNA for the CDR3 is TGTGCCAGCAGCCCCCGGGGCCAGAACACTGAAGCTTTCTTT. The V gene is TRBV6-6, the J gene TRBJ1-1; tentative D call: TRBD1 (5 bases). CDR3 length: 14 amino acids. V lost 6 bases and J 1 base, leaving 12 bases between the germline ends. The germline V gene encodes CDR1 MNHNY and CDR2 SVGAGI (reference sequence).

The chain recombines TRBV19 with TRBJ2-7; 12 nucleotides match TRBD2. Trimming at V came to 8 bases and at J to 6 bases, leaving 2 bases not matched to a gene. This CDR3 spans 12 amino acids. Germline CDR1 is LNHDA and CDR2 is SQIVND (reference sequence). CDR3 bases: TGTGCCAGTCTAGCGGGAGGGGGCGAGCAGTACTTC. It yields the protein CASLAGGGEQYF.

This sequence joins TRBV28 and TRBJ2-1; the match to TRBD2 covers 12 bases. This CDR3 is built from 16 residues. J lost 7 bases, V lost 5 bases, and 9 bases had no gene match. Germline V CDR1 and CDR2: MDHEN, SYDVKM. In nucleotides, the CDR3 is TGTGCCAGCAGTCTCACCCTAGCGGGAGGGGGGAATGAGCAGTTCTTC. Its protein is CASSLTLAGGGNEQFF.

This rearrangement joins TRBV28 to TRBJ2-7; D may match TRBD1 or TRBD2 (5 bases each). The germline V and J ends were trimmed by 3 bases and 7 bases, with 16 bases remaining between them. Germline assignment: CDR1 MDHEN and CDR2 SYDVKM. CDR3 length equals 14 residues. CDR3 sequence reads: CASSFRAGTWEQYF. In DNA, the CDR3 is TGTGCCAGCAGTTTTAGAGCCGGGACGTGGGAGCAGTACTTC.

The chain's CDR3 is CASSYAIAGDTQYF. As DNA, the CDR3 is TGTGCCAGCAGTTACGCGATAGCGGGAGATACGCAGTATTTT. The chain carries TRBV28 and TRBJ2-3, with 7 bases lining up with TRBD2. Germline-derived CDR1 and CDR2 are MDHEN and SYDVKM. The CDR3 runs to 14 residues. Trimming took 4 bases from V and 5 from J; bases not matched to a gene: 6.

CDR3 in amino acids: CASSLYGGPVKIIEQFF. The CDR3 nucleotides are TGTGCCAGCAGTTTATATGGGGGACCAGTCAAGATTATTGAGCAGTTCTTC. The rearrangement uses TRBV28 and TRBJ2-1; possibly TRBD1 or TRBD2 for D (5 bases each). Germline CDR1 is MDHEN and CDR2 is SYDVKM. The CDR3 contains 17 residues. The V and J ends lost 1 base and 9 bases respectively, with 22 bases between them.

The V gene is TRBV2, the J gene TRBJ2-2, with unresolved D. The germline CDR1 and CDR2 sequences are SNHLY and FYNNEI. The V end was cut by 5 bases, the J end by 6 bases, with 16 bases between. The CDR3 is made up of 15 amino acids. CDR3 amino acids: CASSFTGPRAGELFF. CDR3 coding DNA: TGTGCCAGCAGTTTCACCGGGCCACGGGCCGGGGAGCTGTTTTTT.

The chain couples TRBV28 to TRBJ2-7, with D uncertain. Germline CDR1 is MDHEN and CDR2 is SYDVKM. V was pared by 6 bases and J by 4 bases, with 16 bases between. The CDR3 totals 14 residues. CDR3 in amino acids: CASRPPPPPYEQYF. CDR3 sequence (DNA): TGTGCCAGCAGGCCACCCCCCCCTCCATACGAGCAGTACTTC.

This rearrangement joins TRBV28 to TRBJ2-3; TRBD1 or TRBD2 may be the D gene (6 bases each). The V end lost 5 bases, the J end lost 7 bases, and 19 bases lay between the germline ends. Germline V gives CDR1 MDHEN, CDR2 SYDVKM. The CDR3 spans 15 residues. In nucleotides, the CDR3 is TGTGCCAGCAGTCCTAGCGCAGGGGAGTTTTATACGCAGTATTTT. It encodes CASSPSAGEFYTQYF.

V gene TRBV28 combines with J gene TRBJ2-7, with 9 bases identical to TRBD1. This CDR3 spans 13 amino acids. J was trimmed by 5 bases and V by 8 bases; bases with no gene match: 7. Germline CDR1 is MDHEN and CDR2 is SYDVKM. The CDR3 DNA sequence: TGTGCCAGCTCTCGTTGGGACAGGGACGAGCAGTACTTC. It codes for CASSRWDRDEQYF.

The V gene is TRBV7-8, the J gene TRBJ2-2; tentatively, D is TRBD1 (6 bases). Looked up from germline, CDR1 is SGHVS and CDR2 is FQNEAQ. V lost 5 bases to trimming and J lost 6 bases, with 13 bases between them. The CDR3 is 14 residues long. The CDR3 DNA is TGTGCCAGCAGCCCAGGGGTCTCCTCCGGGGAGCTGTTTTTT. Protein sequence: CASSPGVSSGELFF. The full variable domain, rest sourced from reference TRBV7-8 and TRBJ2-2, is GAGVSQSPRYKVAKRGQDVALRCDPISGHVSLFWYQQALGQGPEFLTYFQNEAQLDKSGLPSDRFFAERPEGSVSTLKIQRTQQEDSAVYLCASSPGVSSGELFFGEGSRLTVL.

The rearrangement joins TRBV6-4 to TRBJ1-1; tentative D call: TRBD1 (5 bases). The V end was cut by 10 bases, the J end by 1 base, with 16 bases between. Per the germline V gene, CDR1 is MRHNA and CDR2 is SNTAGT. This CDR3 spans 14 amino acids. The CDR3 here is CATRRGLGNTEAFF. CDR3 sequence (DNA): TGTGCCACCAGGCGGGGGTTGGGGAACACTGAAGCTTTCTTT.

The gene calls are TRBV5-1 and TRBJ2-6; 15 positions agree with TRBD2. Germline CDR1 SGHRS, CDR2 YFSETQ. There are 21 residues in the CDR3. After removal of 6 bases from V and 0 bases from J, the junction contained 13 bases not matched to a gene. In DNA, the CDR3 is TGCGCCAGCATCGATTCGGGACTAGCGGGAGGACTTAGCTCTGGGGCCAACGTCCTGACTTTC. It specifies CASIDSGLAGGLSSGANVLTF.